Shown below are 15 T cell receptor beta chains from a single sample sequenced in a study of cytomegalovirus exposure and HLA in healthy donors. With 60 Vbeta and 13 Jbeta primers, the PCR was carried out. The data were produced by immunoSEQ multiplex PCR, yet TCRdb's version contains in-frame clones alone and is incomplete. The sample has around 130,000 clones, over 8.5% seen once; the top ten hold around 6%. Material for sequencing was PBMCs. These receptors all stem from a woman between 35 and 50 years old in good health and CMV-seropositive.

In its sample, this clone was seen a few times. V and J are TRBV5-4 and TRBJ2-4, with 10 nucleotides matching TRBD2. The junction had 6 bases not matched to a gene; V was cut back by 4 bases and J by 8 bases. The CDR3 runs to 14 residues. The germline CDR1 and CDR2 sequences are SGHNT and YYREEE (reference sequence). The CDR3 here is CASSPSSGGDIQYF. CDR3 DNA: TGTGCCAGCAGCCCCTCCAGCGGGGGGGACATTCAGTACTTC.

The V call is TRBV18, the J call TRBJ1-6; no reliable D call. The germline gives CDR1 KGHSH, CDR2 LQKENI. The CDR3 covers 12 residues. Trimming left V 6 bases short and J 7 bases short, with 7 bases between. CDR3 residues: CASSLRNSPLHF. In DNA form, the CDR3 reads TGTGCCAGCTCTCTGCGGAATTCACCCCTCCACTTT.

The chain has TRBV5-5 and TRBJ2-7, with 9 bases lining up with TRBD1. The germline V gene has CDR1 SGHKS and CDR2 YYEKEE (reference sequence). V was pared by 7 bases and J by 5 bases, with 10 bases of the junction left unmatched. The CDR3 spans 14 residues. CDR3 protein: CASDPVGQGHEQYF. CDR3 DNA: TGTGCCAGCGACCCCGTCGGACAGGGGCACGAGCAGTACTTC.

In this sample, this clone turned up a few times. In DNA, the CDR3 is TGTGCCAGTAGTAGTGACAGGGGGCCGACTGAAGCTTTCTTT. Translation: CASSSDRGPTEAFF. The chain is built from TRBV19 and TRBJ1-1, with TRBD1 matching over 10 bases. This CDR3 comprises 14 residues. The trim removed 4 bases at V and 5 bases at J, leaving 4 bases unmatched. CDR1 and CDR2 from the germline V gene are LNHDA and SQIVND (reference sequence).

This clone was observed a handful of times. This sequence joins TRBV29-1 and TRBJ2-1; the match to TRBD2 covers 11 bases. The CDR3 is 16 amino acids. Trimming took 2 bases from V and 9 from J; bases not matched to a gene: 12. The germline V gene encodes CDR1 SQVTM and CDR2 ANQGSEA. CDR3 nucleotides: TGCAGCGTTGAACAGTTGTCTAGCGGGGGGAACGGTGAGCAGTTCTTC. Translation: CSVEQLSSGGNGEQFF.

The CDR3 sequence: CAWGTGQLSGELFF. Here the CDR3 DNA reads TGTGCCTGGGGGACAGGGCAGTTGTCCGGGGAGCTGTTTTTT. The gene calls are TRBV30 and TRBJ2-2; 9 bases are shared with TRBD1. CDR1 is GTSNPN and CDR2 is SVGIG in the germline V gene (reference sequence). The V gene end was trimmed by 5 bases and the J gene end by 6 bases; junction bases not matched to a gene: 7. The CDR3 is made up of 14 amino acids.

This clone has more than one count but fewer than ten. At one end the junction does not follow the germline gene, possibly because of a read error. The CDR3 sequence is CASSFRGGQVFFGF. The CDR3 DNA is TGTGCCAGCAGCTTCCGTGGGGGACAGGTTTTCTTTGGCTTC. The genes are TRBV5-8 and TRBJ1-2; TRBD1 matches at 8 bases. Looked up from germline, CDR1 is SGHTS and CDR2 is YDEGEE. This CDR3 has 14 amino acids.

The V gene is TRBV7-2, the J gene TRBJ2-1; TRBD1 matches at 7 bases. Germline V gives CDR1 SGHTA, CDR2 FQGNSA. The CDR3 is 15 amino acids. V shed 3 bases and J 13 bases; nucleotides not matched to a gene: 15. CDR3 region: CASSFYRGELQGQFF. CDR3 DNA: TGTGCCAGCAGCTTCTACAGGGGAGAATTGCAAGGACAGTTCTTC.

There are a few counts of this clone. V gene TRBV5-4 combines with J gene TRBJ1-5, with 7 bases lining up with TRBD1. Per the germline V gene, CDR1 is SGHNT and CDR2 is YYREEE (reference sequence). This CDR3 comprises 14 residues. V lost 2 bases and J lost 4; bases outside the gene matches: 3. The CDR3 loop reads CASSFRGENQPQHF. The CDR3 DNA reads TGTGCCAGCAGCTTCAGGGGGGAAAATCAGCCCCAGCATTTT. Supplemented by reference TRBV5-4 and TRBJ1-5, the full variable domain reads ETGVTQSPTHLIKTRGQQVTLRCSSQSGHNTVSWYQQALGQGPQFIFQYYREEENGRGNFPPRFSGLQFPNYSSELNVNALELDDSALYLCASSFRGENQPQHFGDGTRLSIL.

J is TRBJ1-1 and V is TRBV27, with D unresolved. Germline assignment: CDR1 MNHEY and CDR2 SMNVEV (reference sequence). Deletions cut 6 bases from V and 1 base from J, with 15 bases between. This CDR3 region has 15 residues. The CDR3 DNA reads as TGTGCCAGCAGCTCTCCTGGACTAACGAACACTGAAGCTTTCTTT. Amino acids: CASSSPGLTNTEAFF.

This chain connects TRBV14 to TRBJ1-2; D is possibly TRBD1 (5 bases). The germline V gene has CDR1 SGHDN and CDR2 FVKESK. This CDR3 spans 15 amino acids. V was cut by 1 base and J by 4 bases, with 13 bases left in between. CDR3 in DNA: TGTGCCAGCAGCCAAGTCTGGGGCAGGCCCTATGGCTACACCTTC. Amino acids: CASSQVWGRPYGYTF.

The genes are TRBV15 and TRBJ1-1; no definite D call. The V and J ends lost 0 bases and 6 bases respectively, with 17 bases between them. This CDR3 has 16 amino acids. Germline V lookup: CDR1 LNHNV, CDR2 YYDKDF (reference sequence). The CDR3: CATSRERGAGSPEAFF. The DNA of the CDR3 is TGTGCCACCAGCAGAGAGAGAGGCGCGGGTAGCCCTGAAGCTTTCTTT.

The rearrangement joins TRBV9 to TRBJ1-6; D is unclear. V was trimmed by 1 base and J by 14 bases, leaving 13 bases between them. This CDR3 has 13 residues. Germline lookup yields CDR1 SGDLS and CDR2 YYNGEE. The CDR3, as DNA: TGTGCCAGCAGCGTAAGATCGGGTCTGTCCCTCCACTTT. It codes for CASSVRSGLSLHF.

V and J are TRBV10-2 and TRBJ2-1; D remains unclear. CDR1 WSHSY and CDR2 SAAADI come from the germline V gene. The V end lost 2 bases, the J end lost 10 bases, and 9 bases lay between the germline ends. The CDR3 runs to 12 residues. As DNA, the CDR3 is TGCGCCAGCAGTGAGAACCTAAGCGAGCAGTTCTTC. It specifies CASSENLSEQFF.

This rearrangement joins TRBV6-5 to TRBJ2-7; 7 bases map to TRBD1. Trimming at V came to 5 bases and at J to 6 bases, leaving 10 bases not matched to a gene. CDR1 MNHEY and CDR2 SVGAGI come from the germline V gene. The CDR3 sequence is 14 residues long. The CDR3 here is CASSPRQGPFEQYF. CDR3 nucleotide sequence: TGTGCCAGCAGTCCTCGACAGGGACCCTTCGAGCAGTACTTC.